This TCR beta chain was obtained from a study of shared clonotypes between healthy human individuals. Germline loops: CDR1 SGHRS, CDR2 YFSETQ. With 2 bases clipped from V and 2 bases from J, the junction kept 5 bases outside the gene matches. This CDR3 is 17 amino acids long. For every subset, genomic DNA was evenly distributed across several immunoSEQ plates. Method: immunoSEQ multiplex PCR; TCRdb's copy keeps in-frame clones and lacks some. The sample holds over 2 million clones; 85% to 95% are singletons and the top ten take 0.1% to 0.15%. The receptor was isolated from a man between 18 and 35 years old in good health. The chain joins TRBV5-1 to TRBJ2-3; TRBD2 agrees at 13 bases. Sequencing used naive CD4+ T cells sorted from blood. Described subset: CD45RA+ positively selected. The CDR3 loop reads CASSFSGTSGITDTQYF. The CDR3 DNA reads TGCGCCAGCAGCTTTTCGGGGACTAGCGGGATCACAGATACGCAGTATTTT.